Below, 29 T cell receptor beta chains from the same sample are listed, as sequenced in a study of T cell changes during pregnancy in multiple sclerosis (dated by TCRdb to between 2018 and 2021). Libraries came from the immunoSEQ multiplex PCR assay. Imported from immuneACCESS, the table was reduced by TCRdb to in-frame sequences with V and J called. These copies leave out some clones; in studies compared against another copy, an unresolved V gene accounts for under half, and the cause of the remainder is not known. Across this sample there are tens of thousands of clones, with 90% to 97% seen only once. The top ten clones comprise approximately 2.3% of the sample. The sample in question was CD8+ T cells from peripheral blood mononuclear cells, obtained after pregnancy. These receptors all come from a female donor with multiple sclerosis, enrolled in a pregnancy study.

The genes are TRBV7-6 and TRBJ1-3, with TRBD1 identical over 7 bases. V shed 0 bases and J 1 base; nucleotides not matched to a gene: 15. This CDR3 has 20 residues. The germline gives CDR1 SGHVS, CDR2 FNYEAQ. CDR3 region: CASSLAAWTGDGRSGNTIYF. The CDR3 coding sequence is TGTGCCAGCAGCTTAGCGGCTTGGACAGGAGATGGCCGATCTGGAAACACCATATATTTT.

The chain links TRBV4-1 to TRBJ2-7, with 9 bases aligning to TRBD2. This CDR3 contains 14 residues. J lost 7 bases, V lost 5 bases, and 9 bases had no gene match. Germline lookup yields CDR1 MGHRA and CDR2 YSYEKL. This CDR3 reads CASSLQRGAWEQYF. The CDR3 DNA reads TGCGCCAGCAGCTTGCAGCGGGGGGCCTGGGAGCAGTACTTC.

This clone was counted once. V is TRBV14 and J is TRBJ2-7; no definite D call. The length of the CDR3 is 13 residues. V was pared by 1 base and J by 2 bases, with 6 bases between. Germline loops: CDR1 SGHDN, CDR2 FVKESK. For the CDR3, the DNA is TGTGCCAGCAGCCAAGGACTGCCCTACGAGCAGTACTTC. As protein: CASSQGLPYEQYF.

The chain couples TRBV9 to TRBJ2-3; the match to TRBD2 covers 10 bases. Trimming cost V 3 bases and J 4 bases; bases outside gene matches: 8. This CDR3 contains 16 residues. The germline V gene encodes CDR1 SGDLS and CDR2 YYNGEE. The CDR3 nucleotides are TGTGCCAGCAGCGGGACCGGGACTAGCGTCCCAGATACGCAGTATTTT. Amino acid sequence: CASSGTGTSVPDTQYF.

V gene TRBV6-5 combines with J gene TRBJ1-1; TRBD1 agrees at 8 bases. Germline CDR1 is MNHEY and CDR2 is SVGAGI. The CDR3 runs to 13 residues. Losses at the gene ends were 4 bases for V and 5 bases for J; bases not matched to a gene: 3. The CDR3 region has the DNA TGTGCCAGCAGTTTAGGACAGGGTACTGAAGCTTTCTTT. Translation gives CASSLGQGTEAFF.

V usage is TRBV13 and J usage is TRBJ2-7; the match to TRBD1 covers 7 bases. The CDR3 extends over 16 amino acids. Losses at the gene ends were 0 bases for V and 3 bases for J; bases not matched to a gene: 8. Germline lookup yields CDR1 PRHDT and CDR2 FYEKMQ (reference sequence). The CDR3 DNA follows: TGTGCCAGCAGCTTAGGAGATAACAGGGGAATCTACGAGCAGTACTTC. The encoded protein is CASSLGDNRGIYEQYF.

This chain links TRBV28 with TRBJ2-7; 9 positions agree with TRBD2. With 2 bases clipped from V and 4 bases from J, the junction kept 3 bases outside the gene matches. This CDR3 is 14 amino acids long. Germline lookup yields CDR1 MDHEN and CDR2 SYDVKM. This CDR3 reads CASSLAGGIYEQYF. The DNA of the CDR3 is TGTGCCAGCAGTTTAGCGGGAGGGATTTACGAGCAGTACTTC.

This chain uses TRBV6-5 with TRBJ1-2, with a possible D match to TRBD1 (6 bases). Per the germline V gene, CDR1 is MNHEY and CDR2 is SVGAGI. V gave up 2 bases and J gave up 8 bases, with 18 bases separating them. This CDR3 is built from 15 residues. The CDR3 DNA sequence: TGTGCCAGCAGTTACGCCTCAGGGGACACGAGAGGCTACACCTTC. It is translated as CASSYASGDTRGYTF.

The chain employs TRBV6-5 and TRBJ2-1; 8 bases are shared with TRBD2. Losses at the gene ends were 4 bases for V and 3 bases for J; bases not matched to a gene: 5. The V gene's germline CDR1 is MNHEY and CDR2 SVGAGI. The CDR3 is made up of 15 amino acids. CDR3: CASSSGTRIYNEQFF. The CDR3 DNA reads TGTGCCAGCAGTTCCGGGACTAGGATCTACAATGAGCAGTTCTTC.

This rearrangement joins TRBV7-8 to TRBJ2-7; the match to TRBD2 covers 14 bases. Germline-derived CDR1 and CDR2 are SGHVS and FQNEAQ. Trimming removed 4 bases from V and 6 bases from J; junction bases left unmatched: 14. This CDR3 comprises 18 residues. The CDR3 DNA is TGTGCCAGCAGCTACGGGACTAGCGGGAGTCCTCGTAAGGGCGAGCAGTACTTC. Translated: CASSYGTSGSPRKGEQYF.

The genes are TRBV5-1 and TRBJ2-7, with D tentatively TRBD2 (6 bases). This CDR3 spans 15 amino acids. V was cut by 3 bases and J by 4 bases, with 17 bases left in between. Germline CDR1 is SGHRS and CDR2 is YFSETQ. As DNA, the CDR3 is TGCGCCAGCAGCTCTCGAGGCGGGACGGCTTACGAGCAGTACTTC. This gives the protein CASSSRGGTAYEQYF.

The chain combines TRBV4-2 with TRBJ1-3; D possibly corresponds to TRBD1 (5 bases). V was clipped by 0 bases and J by 0 bases, with 12 bases between them. Germline-derived CDR1 and CDR2 are LGHNA and YNFKEQ. This CDR3 is 17 amino acids long. The CDR3 region is CASSQEETEISGNTIYF. The CDR3 nucleotides read TGTGCCAGCAGCCAAGAAGAGACAGAAATCTCTGGAAACACCATATATTTT.

The chain recombines TRBV9 with TRBJ2-6; maybe TRBD1 (5 bases). The CDR3 spans 16 residues. Germline CDR1 is SGDLS and CDR2 is YYNGEE. Trimming stripped 4 bases from V and 0 bases from J, with 11 bases between. The CDR3 coding sequence is TGTGCCAGCAGCTCGGACACCAGCTCTGGGGCCAACGTCCTGACTTTC. Translation: CASSSDTSSGANVLTF.

The rearrangement joins TRBV28 to TRBJ2-1, with 8 bases aligning to TRBD2. Germline V gene sequence: CDR1 MDHEN, CDR2 SYDVKM. This CDR3 has 16 residues. The trim removed 6 bases at V and 2 bases at J, leaving 9 bases unmatched. This chain's CDR3 is CASSGSGSLPYNEQFF. In DNA, the CDR3 is TGTGCCAGCAGCGGCAGCGGGAGCTTGCCCTACAATGAGCAGTTCTTC.

This rearrangement joins TRBV9 to TRBJ2-3; 8 nucleotides agree with TRBD1. The CDR3 spans 15 residues. The V gene's germline CDR1 is SGDLS and CDR2 YYNGEE. After removal of 3 bases from V and 2 bases from J, the junction contained 5 bases not matched to a gene. The CDR3 loop reads CASSGRTGNTDTQYF. CDR3 nucleotides: TGTGCCAGCAGCGGAAGGACAGGGAACACAGATACGCAGTATTTT.

This chain links TRBV29-1 with TRBJ2-3, with 13 bases matching TRBD2. The ends lost 2 bases at V and 2 bases at J; junction bases unmatched: 7. This CDR3 spans 17 amino acids. Germline-derived CDR1 and CDR2 are SQVTM and ANQGSEA. CDR3 protein: CSVERGTSGADTDTQYF. The CDR3 coding sequence is TGCAGCGTTGAAAGGGGGACTAGCGGGGCTGACACAGATACGCAGTATTTT.

The chain combines TRBV7-2 with TRBJ2-7; D gene uncertain. Trimming stripped 1 base from V and 0 bases from J, with 10 bases between. There are 15 residues in the CDR3. Germline-derived CDR1 and CDR2 are SGHTA and FQGNSA. The CDR3 reads CASSLDSTVSYEQYF. The CDR3 DNA reads TGTGCCAGCAGCTTAGATAGCACGGTCTCCTACGAGCAGTACTTC. Full variable domain (rest looked up from reference TRBV7-2 and TRBJ2-7): GAGVSQSPSNKVTEKGKDVELRCDPISGHTALYWYRQSLGQGLEFLIYFQGNSAPDKSGLPSDRFSAERTGGSVSTLTIQRTQQEDSAVYLCASSLDSTVSYEQYFGPGTRLTVT.

V usage is TRBV5-6 and J usage is TRBJ1-1; D not certain. In germline, CDR1 is SGHDT, CDR2 YYEEEE. The CDR3 consists of 13 residues. V was trimmed by 4 bases and J by 1 base, leaving 8 bases between them. The CDR3, as DNA: TGTGCCAGCAGCCTTGGCGGGAACACTGAAGCTTTCTTT. It codes for CASSLGGNTEAFF.

V usage is TRBV27 and J usage is TRBJ2-1; 9 positions agree with TRBD2. After removal of 4 bases from V and 5 bases from J, the junction contained 9 bases not matched to a gene. The germline V gene has CDR1 MNHEY and CDR2 SMNVEV (reference sequence). The length of the CDR3 is 16 residues. CDR3 sequence reads: CASSSPGREGNNEQFF. Here the CDR3 DNA reads TGTGCCAGCAGTTCCCCAGGGCGGGAGGGTAACAATGAGCAGTTCTTC.

The chain is built from TRBV5-6 and TRBJ2-7, with D tentatively TRBD1 (6 bases). Germline CDR1 and CDR2: SGHDT and YYEEEE. Deletions cut 2 bases from V and 2 bases from J, with 11 bases between. CDR3 length: 14 amino acids. CDR3 bases: TGTGCCAGCAGCTTTTCAGGGGTCCCCTACGAGCAGTACTTC. It specifies CASSFSGVPYEQYF.

The chain recombines TRBV5-1 with TRBJ2-7; 9 bases align to TRBD1. V gave up 6 bases and J gave up 7 bases; unmatched junction bases: 14. This CDR3 region has 15 residues. Germline loops: CDR1 SGHRS, CDR2 YFSETQ. The DNA for the CDR3 is TGCGCCAGCATGAAGGTGGGACAGGGAGTAGGGGAGCAGTACTTC. It translates to CASMKVGQGVGEQYF.

The chain is built from TRBV5-1 and TRBJ2-1; TRBD2 aligns across 7 bases. Germline CDR1 and CDR2: SGHRS and YFSETQ. There are 16 residues in the CDR3. With V trimmed by 0 bases and J by 1 base, 4 bases remained unmatched. CDR3 in DNA: TGCGCCAGCAGCTTGGTGCCTAGCGGATCCTACAATGAGCAGTTCTTC. Protein sequence: CASSLVPSGSYNEQFF. The complete variable domain, with remaining parts taken from reference TRBV5-1 and TRBJ2-1, reads KAGVTQTPRYLIKTRGQQVTLSCSPISGHRSVSWYQQTPGQGLQFLFEYFSETQRNKGNFPGRFSGRQFSNSRSEMNVSTLELGDSALYLCASSLVPSGSYNEQFFGPGTRLTVL.

This CDR3 reads CASSFLGGTGELFF. The CDR3 coding sequence is TGTGCCAGCAGCTTTTTAGGGGGCACCGGGGAGCTGTTTTTT. This chain links TRBV7-9 with TRBJ2-2; D might be TRBD1 (6 bases). The length of the CDR3 is 14 residues. The germline CDR1 and CDR2 sequences are SEHNR and FQNEAQ (reference sequence). V was trimmed by 3 bases and J by 4 bases, leaving 9 bases between them.

The chain links TRBV15 to TRBJ1-5; no reliable D call. V lost 5 bases, J lost 0 bases, and 11 bases lay in between. Germline lookup yields CDR1 LNHNV and CDR2 YYDKDF (reference sequence). This CDR3 has 15 amino acids. CDR3 amino acids: CATSPTQNSNQPQHF. In DNA, the CDR3 is TGTGCCACCAGCCCTACACAGAATAGCAATCAGCCCCAGCATTTT.

J is TRBJ2-2 and V is TRBV29-1; TRBD2 aligns across 9 bases. CDR1 SQVTM and CDR2 ANQGSEA come from the germline V gene. The CDR3 spans 14 residues. J was trimmed by 5 bases and V by 5 bases; bases with no gene match: 6. The CDR3 region is CSVIVTSGTGELFF. CDR3 sequence (DNA): TGCAGCGTTATTGTGACTAGCGGAACCGGGGAGCTGTTTTTT.

This chain links TRBV15 with TRBJ2-7; TRBD1 matches at 7 bases. This CDR3 region has 17 residues. Germline CDR1 is LNHNV and CDR2 is YYDKDF (reference sequence). Losses at the gene ends were 3 bases for V and 4 bases for J; bases not matched to a gene: 15. The CDR3 sequence: CATSSNQAEGASYEQYF. The CDR3 DNA is TGTGCCACCAGCAGCAACCAGGCTGAGGGGGCATCGTACGAGCAGTACTTC.

The gene calls are TRBV23-1 and TRBJ2-5; 7 nucleotides align to TRBD1. TRBV23-1 is classed as an ORF, of uncertain function. Losses at the gene ends were 6 bases for V and 1 base for J; bases not matched to a gene: 8. This CDR3 is built from 15 residues. The CDR3 DNA reads TGCGCCAGCAGCTCTCCGGGACAGTCCCAAGAGACCCAGTACTTC. Translated: CASSSPGQSQETQYF.

This clone appeared once. This chain connects TRBV7-9 to TRBJ1-5; no clear D gene. The CDR3 sequence is 14 residues long. CDR1 and CDR2 (germline): SEHNR, FQNEAQ (reference sequence). V was pared by 6 bases and J by 11 bases, with 20 bases between. The DNA for the CDR3 is TGTGCCAGCAGTTCTAACGACGGGCTCGGGGCCCAGCATTTT. Translation gives CASSSNDGLGAQHF.

The J gene is TRBJ1-3, the V gene TRBV13, with D hard to call. This CDR3 is built from 16 residues. Trimming cost V 5 bases and J 3 bases, with 17 bases left between them. Germline V lookup: CDR1 PRHDT, CDR2 FYEKMQ (reference sequence). The CDR3 region is CASSPIQDPVGNTIYF. The CDR3 DNA reads TGTGCCAGCAGCCCCATTCAGGATCCTGTTGGAAACACCATATATTTT. Filled out from reference TRBV13 and TRBJ1-3, the complete variable domain reads AAGVIQSPRHLIKEKRETATLKCYPIPRHDTVYWYQQGPGQDPQFLISFYEKMQSDKGSIPDRFSAQQFSDYHSELNMSSLELGDSALYFCASSPIQDPVGNTIYFGEGSWLTVV.